Shown below are 14 T cell receptor beta chains from a single sample sequenced in a study of blood T cell repertoires in COVID-19. Measured with immunoSEQ multiplex PCR; TCRdb has only the in-frame clones, and not every one. The data show around 150,000 clones, about 80% seen once. Sequenced material: peripheral blood. The receptors here all came from a woman of 80 years or more with acute or convalescent COVID-19.

The gene calls are TRBV29-1 and TRBJ1-1; D might be TRBD1 (6 bases). Trimming took 6 bases from V and 0 from J, leaving 11 bases between them. This CDR3 has 13 residues. The germline CDR1 and CDR2 sequences are SQVTM and ANQGSEA. The CDR3 sequence is CSVQTGLNTEAFF. The CDR3 DNA is TGCAGCGTCCAGACAGGTTTGAACACTGAAGCTTTCTTT.

The chain links TRBV24-1 to TRBJ1-2; weak D call: TRBD1 (6 bases). There are 16 residues in the CDR3. The V and J ends lost 3 bases and 4 bases respectively, with 17 bases between them. CDR1 is KGHDR, CDR2 SFDVKD, per germline. The CDR3 DNA sequence: TGTGCCACCAGTGATAGACAGGAAGGGGGTGGCTATGGCTACACCTTC. As protein: CATSDRQEGGGYGYTF.

As DNA, the CDR3 is TGTGCCAGCAGTGGACAGGGGCTCATGAACACTGAAGCTTTCTTT. It yields the protein CASSGQGLMNTEAFF. V usage is TRBV2 and J usage is TRBJ1-1; 8 bases map to TRBD1. V was clipped by 4 bases and J by 0 bases; unmatched bases: 4. The CDR3 is 15 amino acids. Germline CDR1 and CDR2: SNHLY and FYNNEI. Full variable domain (outside the CDR3, taken from reference TRBV2 and TRBJ1-1): EPEVTQTPSHQVTQMGQEVILRCVPISNHLYFYWYRQILGQKVEFLVSFYNNEISEKSEIFDDQFSVERPDGSNFTLKIRSTKLEDSAMYFCASSGQGLMNTEAFFGQGTRLTVV.

The gene calls are TRBV2 and TRBJ1-2; no reliable D call. Trimming removed 4 bases from V and 4 bases from J, with 10 bases in between. This CDR3 is 13 amino acids long. Germline CDR1 SNHLY, CDR2 FYNNEI. The CDR3 DNA reads as TGTGCCAGCAGTGTCGAGCGCAGCTATGGCTACACCTTC. Translation gives CASSVERSYGYTF.

This clone is a singleton in its sample. This sequence joins TRBV11-2 and TRBJ2-1; 14 bases match TRBD2. V trimming: 5 bases; J trimming: 4 bases; junction bases outside the gene matches: 4. This CDR3 has 16 residues. The germline CDR1 and CDR2 sequences are SGHAT and FQNNGV. The CDR3 protein is CASSLRTSGRYNEQFF. In DNA, the CDR3 is TGTGCCAGCAGCCTCCGGACTAGCGGGAGGTACAATGAGCAGTTCTTC.

The V gene is TRBV7-6, the J gene TRBJ2-1, with D perhaps matching TRBD2 (5 bases). The CDR3 sequence is 15 residues long. Germline lookup yields CDR1 SGHVS and CDR2 FNYEAQ. V lost 2 bases to trimming and J lost 3 bases, with 11 bases between them. The CDR3, as DNA: TGTGCCAGCAGCTTATCCCTAGCCTTCTACAATGAGCAGTTCTTC. This sequence encodes CASSLSLAFYNEQFF.

This sequence joins TRBV5-1 and TRBJ1-3, with D tentatively TRBD1 (5 bases). The CDR3 is 14 residues long. Germline V gene data show CDR1 as SGHRS and CDR2 as YFSETQ. The V gene lost 1 base and the J gene lost 4 bases, with 9 bases spanning the gap. CDR3 bases: TGCGCCAGCAGCTTGAGGGGCGCGGGAAACACCATATATTTT. This translates into CASSLRGAGNTIYF.

The genes are TRBV10-2 and TRBJ2-2; 7 bases fit TRBD1. The CDR3 extends over 11 amino acids. The germline V gene encodes CDR1 WSHSY and CDR2 SAAADI. Losses at the gene ends were 7 bases for V and 14 bases for J; bases not matched to a gene: 7. The CDR3 protein is CASNKRQGLFF. For the CDR3, the DNA is TGCGCCAGCAACAAACGACAGGGCCTGTTTTTT.

The gene calls are TRBV5-1 and TRBJ1-2, with TRBD1 identical over 12 bases. V gave up 4 bases and J gave up 4 bases; unmatched junction bases: 8. The CDR3 covers 16 residues. Germline V lookup: CDR1 SGHRS, CDR2 YFSETQ. This CDR3 is CASSRDRGLGGYGYTF. CDR3 DNA sequence: TGCGCCAGCAGCCGGGACAGGGGGCTAGGAGGCTATGGCTACACCTTC.

The rearrangement uses TRBV12-3 or TRBV12-4 and TRBJ1-4; D remains unclear. The CDR3 runs 12 residues. The V and J ends lost 6 bases and 4 bases respectively, with 6 bases between them. CDR3 nucleotides: TGTGCCAGCAGGCCAGATAATGAAAAACTGTTTTTT. Its translation: CASRPDNEKLFF.

The CDR3 DNA is TGTGCTAGTGGTTTGTTACTCACGAACACCGGGGAGCTGTTTTTT. Protein: CASGLLLTNTGELFF. The chain links TRBV12-5 to TRBJ2-2; no definite D call. The CDR3 is 15 residues long. Deletions cut 2 bases from V and 0 bases from J, with 7 bases between. Germline CDR1 and CDR2: LGHNT and FRNRAP.

V and J are TRBV6-1 and TRBJ1-1; D is ambiguous. V shed 3 bases and J shed 0 bases, with 8 bases lying between them. This CDR3 spans 14 amino acids. In germline, CDR1 is MNHNS, CDR2 SASEGT. The CDR3 DNA is TGTGCCAGCAGTGACAGTCATCTGAACACTGAAGCTTTCTTT. It encodes CASSDSHLNTEAFF.

V is TRBV6-5 and J is TRBJ1-1; tentative D call: TRBD1 (6 bases). The CDR3 runs 13 residues. Trimming cost V 6 bases and J 4 bases, with 12 bases left between them. Germline values: CDR1 MNHEY, CDR2 SVGAGI. The CDR3 is CASSRTGFTEAFF. The CDR3 DNA reads as TGTGCCAGCAGCCGAACAGGGTTCACTGAAGCTTTCTTT.

The rearrangement uses TRBV29-1 and TRBJ1-6; TRBD1 is a possible D gene (6 bases). V was cut by 5 bases and J by 7 bases, with 15 bases left in between. Germline loops: CDR1 SQVTM, CDR2 ANQGSEA. The CDR3 sequence is 14 residues long. The CDR3 nucleotides are TGCAGCGTTCAGGATAGGGGGAGAAATTCACCCCTCCACTTT. This translates into CSVQDRGRNSPLHF.